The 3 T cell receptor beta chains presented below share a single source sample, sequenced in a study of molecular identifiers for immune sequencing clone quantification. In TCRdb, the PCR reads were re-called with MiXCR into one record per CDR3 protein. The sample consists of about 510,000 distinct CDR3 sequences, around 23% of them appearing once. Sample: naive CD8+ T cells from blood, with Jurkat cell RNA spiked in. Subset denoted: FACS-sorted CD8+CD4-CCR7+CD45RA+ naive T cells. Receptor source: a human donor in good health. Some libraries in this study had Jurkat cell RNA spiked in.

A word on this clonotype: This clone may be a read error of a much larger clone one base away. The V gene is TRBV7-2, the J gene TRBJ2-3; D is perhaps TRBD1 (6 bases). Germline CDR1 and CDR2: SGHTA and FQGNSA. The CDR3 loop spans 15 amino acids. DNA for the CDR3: TGTGCCAGCACCTCCACAGGGTCTCTAGCAGATACGCGGTATTTT. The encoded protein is CASTSTGSLADTRYF.

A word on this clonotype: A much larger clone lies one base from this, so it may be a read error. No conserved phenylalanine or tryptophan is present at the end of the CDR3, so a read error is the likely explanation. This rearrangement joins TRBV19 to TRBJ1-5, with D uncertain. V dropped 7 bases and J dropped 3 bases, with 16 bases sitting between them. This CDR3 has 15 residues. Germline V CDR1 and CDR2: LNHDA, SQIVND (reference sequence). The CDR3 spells CASTPRQALNQPQHL. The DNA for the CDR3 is TGTGCCAGTACCCCGCGGCAGGCACTCAATCAGCCCCAGCATCTT.

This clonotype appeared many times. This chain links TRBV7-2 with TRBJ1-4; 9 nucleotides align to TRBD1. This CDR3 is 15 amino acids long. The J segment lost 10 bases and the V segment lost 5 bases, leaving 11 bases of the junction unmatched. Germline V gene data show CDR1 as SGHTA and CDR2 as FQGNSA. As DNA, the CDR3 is TGTGCCAGCAGCGAGCCGGGACAGGGTGTTCGAAAACTGTTTTTT. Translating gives CASSEPGQGVRKLFF. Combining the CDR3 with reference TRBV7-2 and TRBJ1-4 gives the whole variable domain GAGVSQSPSNKVTEKGKDVELRCDPISGHTALYWYRQSLGQGLEFLIYFQGNSAPDKSGLPSDRFSAERTGGSVSTLTIQRTQQEDSAVYLCASSEPGQGVRKLFFGSGTQLSVL.